The present T cell receptor (beta chain) was sequenced within a study of T-cell reconstitution after alpha-beta-depleted transplantation in children. Trimming cost V 4 bases and J 8 bases, with 20 bases left between them. The CDR3 has 16 amino acids. CDR1 and CDR2 (germline): MNHEY, SVGAGI. The library targeted TCRbeta and was prepared with unique molecular identifiers. One entry per CDR3 protein results from TCRdb running MiXCR on the PCR reads. This table holds a few hundred thousand distinct CDR3 sequences, around 21% found once. The sample here was PBMCs from the stem cell graft donor, taken from the stem cell graft. The TCR comes from a human donor who donated a stem cell graft to a child with acute myeloid leukemia. The chain is built from TRBV6-5 and TRBJ2-2; D unresolved. CDR3 bases: TGTGCCAGCAGTTCCACCCCCCCTAGTGAAGGAGGGGAGCTGTTTTTT. This translates into CASSSTPPSEGGELFF.